Listed below are T cell receptor beta chains from one sample, sequenced in a study of blood T cell repertoires in COVID-19. TCRdb's copy holds only in-frame clones and misses some; the assay was immunoSEQ multiplex PCR. Of over 55,000 clones in the sample, 87% are singletons; the top ten hold approximately 20%. The source material was peripheral blood. The receptors were gathered from a woman older than 75 with acute or convalescent COVID-19. Each CDR3 is given without its conserved first and last residue. Each record gives: V gene, J gene, CDR3 protein.

TRBV2	TRBJ2-1	ASSEAGSTYNEQF
TRBV19	TRBJ1-4	ASSTTTGVRSTKLF
TRBV6-6	TRBJ2-7	ASSSGLGYEQY
TRBV5-1	TRBJ2-1	ASSSGLNPYNEQF
TRBV2	TRBJ1-2	ARRQGAAYGYT
TRBV19	TRBJ2-2	ASSTLAGGTGELF
TRBV15	TRBJ1-4	ATSRGGDNEKLF
TRBV15	TRBJ1-4	ATSRGVGQTTNEKLF
TRBV6-6	TRBJ2-3	ASTKTAGLGTDTQY
TRBV19	TRBJ1-1	ASSIGPSFEAF
TRBV15	TRBJ2-5	ATSSGQGAEETQY